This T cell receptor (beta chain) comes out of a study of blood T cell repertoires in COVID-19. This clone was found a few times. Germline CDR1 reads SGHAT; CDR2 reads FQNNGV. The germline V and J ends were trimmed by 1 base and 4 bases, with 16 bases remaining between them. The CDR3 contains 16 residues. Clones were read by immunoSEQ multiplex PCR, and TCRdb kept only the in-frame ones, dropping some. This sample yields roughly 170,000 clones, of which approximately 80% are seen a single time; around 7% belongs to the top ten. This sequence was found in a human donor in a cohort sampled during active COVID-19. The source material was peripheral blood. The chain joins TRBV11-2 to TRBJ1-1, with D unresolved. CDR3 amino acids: CASSLGRRQLGTEAFF. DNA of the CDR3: TGTGCCAGCAGCTTAGGTCGGCGGCAGCTGGGCACTGAAGCTTTCTTT.